This T cell receptor beta chain was captured in a study of blood T cell repertoires in COVID-19. Looking at the study overall: Material from acute and convalescent COVID-19 was sourced from the United States, Italy and Spain. The cDNA or gDNA used as material had been derived from T cells, B-cell-depleted T cells, or PBMCs.

The CDR3 has 14 residues. V was cut by 7 bases and J by 0 bases, with 12 bases left in between. Germline lookup yields CDR1 SGHTA and CDR2 FQGNSA. Per the original methods: Reference gene primers were amplified, and this amplification served to estimate nucleated cell counts. Repertoires were generated with immunoSEQ multiplex PCR, while TCRdb's copy carries only in-frame clones and drops some. V and J calls and clone size are those listed in that table; D and trimming were worked out from the DNA. The repertoire holds 65,000 to 90,000 clones, with about 85% as singletons. The chain combines TRBV7-2 with TRBJ1-2, with D possibly being TRBD1 (5 bases). This receptor was identified in a woman aged 50 to 60 with active or convalescent COVID-19. Sequencing was performed on peripheral blood. CDR3 in DNA: TGTGCCAGCACCTATACAGGCGCTAACTATGGCTACACCTTC. Translated: CASTYTGANYGYTF.